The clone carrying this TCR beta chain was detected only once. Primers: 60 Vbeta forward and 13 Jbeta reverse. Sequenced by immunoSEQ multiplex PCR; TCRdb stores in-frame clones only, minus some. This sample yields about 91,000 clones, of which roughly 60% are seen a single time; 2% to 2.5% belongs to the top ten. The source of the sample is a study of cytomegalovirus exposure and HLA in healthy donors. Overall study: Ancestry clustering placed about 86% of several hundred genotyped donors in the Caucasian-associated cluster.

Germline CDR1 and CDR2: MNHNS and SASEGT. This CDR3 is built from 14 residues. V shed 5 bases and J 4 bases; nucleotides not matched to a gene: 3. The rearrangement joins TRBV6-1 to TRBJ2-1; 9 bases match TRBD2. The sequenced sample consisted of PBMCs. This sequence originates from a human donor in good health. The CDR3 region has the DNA TGTGCCAGCAGTCAAAGCGGGGGGTACAATGAGCAGTTCTTC. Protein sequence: CASSQSGGYNEQFF.